This T cell receptor beta chain came from a study of blood T cell repertoires in COVID-19. Background on the study: From the United States, Italy and Spain came samples of acute and convalescent COVID-19. In each case, the material was cDNA or gDNA derived from T cells, B-cell-depleted T cells, or PBMCs.

This clone has a single count. Generated by immunoSEQ multiplex PCR, the TCRdb table keeps only in-frame clones and is missing some. The sample includes some 170,000 clones, under 85% seen only once; the top ten take approximately 3%. V trimming: 5 bases; J trimming: 1 base; junction bases outside the gene matches: 6. Germline V gives CDR1 WSHSY, CDR2 SAAADI. The CDR3 totals 17 residues. This TCR was recovered from a man in his 70s with acute or convalescent COVID-19. The specimen sequenced was peripheral blood. V usage is TRBV10-2 and J usage is TRBJ1-4, with 11 positions matching TRBD1. The CDR3 DNA follows: TGCGCCAGCAGTCCTTTCGGGACAGGGGGAACTAATGAAAAACTGTTTTTT. It codes for CASSPFGTGGTNEKLFF.